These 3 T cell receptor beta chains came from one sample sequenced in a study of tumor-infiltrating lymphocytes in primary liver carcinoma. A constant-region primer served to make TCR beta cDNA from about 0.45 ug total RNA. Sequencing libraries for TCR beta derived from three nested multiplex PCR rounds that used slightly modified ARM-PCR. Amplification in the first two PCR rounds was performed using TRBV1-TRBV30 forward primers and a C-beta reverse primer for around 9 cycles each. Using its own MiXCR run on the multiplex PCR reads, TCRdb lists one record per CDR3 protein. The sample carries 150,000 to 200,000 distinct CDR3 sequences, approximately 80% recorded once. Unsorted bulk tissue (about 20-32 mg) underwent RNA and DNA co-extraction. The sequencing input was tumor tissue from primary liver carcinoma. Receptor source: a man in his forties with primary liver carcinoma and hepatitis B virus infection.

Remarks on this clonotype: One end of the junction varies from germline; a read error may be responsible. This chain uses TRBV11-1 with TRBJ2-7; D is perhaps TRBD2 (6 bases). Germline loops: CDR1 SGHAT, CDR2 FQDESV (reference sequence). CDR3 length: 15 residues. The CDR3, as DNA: TGTGCCAGCAGCTTATTGGGATCGGGAGAATACGAGGAGTACTTC. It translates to CASSLLGSGEYEEYF.

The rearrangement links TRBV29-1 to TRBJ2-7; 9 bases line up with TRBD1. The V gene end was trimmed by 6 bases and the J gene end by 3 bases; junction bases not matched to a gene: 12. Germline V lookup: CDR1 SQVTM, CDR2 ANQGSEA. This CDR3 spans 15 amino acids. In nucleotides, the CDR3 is TGCAGCGTGGGACCTACGACAGGGGGTAACTACGAGCAGTACTTC. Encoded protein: CSVGPTTGGNYEQYF.

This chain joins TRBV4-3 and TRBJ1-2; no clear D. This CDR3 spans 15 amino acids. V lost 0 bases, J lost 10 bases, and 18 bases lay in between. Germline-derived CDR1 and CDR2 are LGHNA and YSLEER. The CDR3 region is CASSQDMRRPHDYTF. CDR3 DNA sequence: TGCGCCAGCAGCCAAGATATGCGGAGGCCTCATGACTACACCTTC.